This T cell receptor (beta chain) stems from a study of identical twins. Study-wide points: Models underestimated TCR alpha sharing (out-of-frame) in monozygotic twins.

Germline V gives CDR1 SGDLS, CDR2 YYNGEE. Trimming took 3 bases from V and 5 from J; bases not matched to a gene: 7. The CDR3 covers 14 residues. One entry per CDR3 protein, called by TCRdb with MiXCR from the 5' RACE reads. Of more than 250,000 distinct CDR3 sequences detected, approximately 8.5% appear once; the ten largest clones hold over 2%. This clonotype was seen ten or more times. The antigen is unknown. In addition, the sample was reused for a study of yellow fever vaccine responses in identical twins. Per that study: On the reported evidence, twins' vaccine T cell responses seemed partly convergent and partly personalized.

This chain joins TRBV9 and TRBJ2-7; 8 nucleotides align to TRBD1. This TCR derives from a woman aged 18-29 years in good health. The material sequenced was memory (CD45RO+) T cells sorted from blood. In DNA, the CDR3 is TGTGCCAGCAGCGGGCGGACAGGGACCCACGAGCAGTACTTC. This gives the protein CASSGRTGTHEQYF. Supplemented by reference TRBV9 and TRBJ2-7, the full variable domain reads DSGVTQTPKHLITATGQRVTLRCSPRSGDLSVYWYQQSLDQGLQFLIQYYNGEERAKGNILERFSAQQFPDLHSELNLSSLELGDSALYFCASSGRTGTHEQYFGPGTRLTVT.